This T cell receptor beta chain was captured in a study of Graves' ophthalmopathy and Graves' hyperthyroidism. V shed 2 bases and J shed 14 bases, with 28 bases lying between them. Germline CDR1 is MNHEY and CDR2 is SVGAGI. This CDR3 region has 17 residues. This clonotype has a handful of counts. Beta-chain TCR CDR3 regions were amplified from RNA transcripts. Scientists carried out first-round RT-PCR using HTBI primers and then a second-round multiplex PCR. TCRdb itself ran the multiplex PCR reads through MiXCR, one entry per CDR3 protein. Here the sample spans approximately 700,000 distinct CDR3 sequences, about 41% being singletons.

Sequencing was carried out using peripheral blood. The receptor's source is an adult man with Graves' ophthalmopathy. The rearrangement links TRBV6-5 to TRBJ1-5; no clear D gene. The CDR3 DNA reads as TGTGCCAGCAGTTACCCACCACCTCGCGGACCGGACCCTCGCGAGCATTTT. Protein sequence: CASSYPPPRGPDPREHF.